This passage covers 21 T cell receptor beta chains from one sample sequenced in a study of response to subunit inactivated influenza vaccine (dated by TCRdb to the late 2010s). Libraries came from RT-PCR. Sequencing was carried out with an Illumina HiSeq 2500. TCRdb reanalyzed the raw reads on its own, using fastp at Q25 for trimming and MiXCR for clone calling, and kept in-frame beta chains. Under each unique CDR3 protein, matching rows form one entry showing the most common genes and DNA. The sample yields around 300,000 distinct CDR3 sequences; around 22% were counted once. Around a tenth of the sample comes from the top ten. The sample consisted of PBMCs from blood, taken 21 months after vaccination. All receptors come from a man between 50 and 75 years old who received an inactivated influenza vaccine. Donor details come from another sample of the same person, matched by shared clones.

This clonotype was observed a few times. The J gene is TRBJ2-3, the V gene TRBV2; D is unresolved. Germline CDR1 is SNHLY and CDR2 is FYNNEI. V lost 5 bases, J lost 8 bases, and 5 bases lay in between. The CDR3 contains 10 residues. CDR3 coding DNA: TGTGCCAGCAGTCGGACTACGCAGTATTTT. Amino acids: CASSRTTQYF.

The gene calls are TRBV19 and TRBJ1-2; D remains ambiguous. The CDR3 loop spans 12 amino acids. Deletions cut 9 bases from V and 4 bases from J, with 12 bases between. CDR1 and CDR2 from the germline V gene are LNHDA and SQIVND (reference sequence). CDR3 amino acids: CASWRGSYGYTF. The CDR3 nucleotides are TGTGCCAGCTGGCGGGGTTCCTATGGCTACACCTTC.

This chain joins TRBV7-2 and TRBJ1-5; D perhaps matches TRBD1 (5 bases). From germline, CDR1 is SGHTA and CDR2 FQGNSA. The V end lost 5 bases, the J end lost 7 bases, and 18 bases lay between the germline ends. The CDR3 runs 15 residues. The CDR3 loop reads CASSQGRSGGQPQHF. Here the CDR3 DNA reads TGTGCCAGCAGCCAGGGACGGTCCGGGGGGCAGCCCCAGCATTTT.

The rearrangement joins TRBV5-1 to TRBJ2-3, with D unclear. Trimming took off 2 bases at V and 0 bases at J, with 16 bases between the two ends. There are 17 residues in the CDR3. Germline assignment: CDR1 SGHRS and CDR2 YFSETQ. CDR3 sequence reads: CASSFMAVFSSTDTQYF. The CDR3 nucleotides are TGCGCCAGCAGCTTTATGGCAGTCTTTTCTAGCACAGATACGCAGTATTTT.

The chain has TRBV6-2 or TRBV6-3 and TRBJ2-1, with TRBD2 matching 7 bases. Per germline, CDR1 MNHEY and CDR2 SVGEGT. This CDR3 spans 16 amino acids. V trimming: 5 bases; J trimming: 0 bases; junction bases outside the gene matches: 7. CDR3 in DNA: TGTGCCAGCAGTACACCGTCTAGCGGCTCCTACAATGAGCAGTTCTTC. Protein product: CASSTPSSGSYNEQFF.

Only a few counts were recorded for this clonotype. One end of the junction varies from germline; a read error may be responsible. The chain has TRBV6-2 or TRBV6-3 and TRBJ1-5; no clear D. This CDR3 is built from 13 residues. Looked up from germline, CDR1 is MNHEY and CDR2 is SVGEGT. The CDR3 here is CASSSRSTQPQHF. The CDR3 DNA is TGTGCCAGCAGTTCTCGGAGCACTCAGCCCCAGCATTTT.

The V gene is TRBV18, the J gene TRBJ1-3; TRBD1 is a possible D gene (5 bases). This CDR3 has 16 residues. Per germline, CDR1 KGHSH and CDR2 LQKENI. Trimming pared 4 bases from V and 0 bases from J, leaving 13 bases between. The CDR3 DNA reads TGTGCCAGCTCACTTGGGACGGGATTCTCTGGAAACACCATATATTTT. Residues: CASSLGTGFSGNTIYF.

This clonotype has at least ten counts. This sequence joins TRBV10-3 and TRBJ1-4; D remains ambiguous. The CDR3 loop spans 13 amino acids. V dropped 5 bases and J dropped 8 bases, with 12 bases sitting between them. Germline values: CDR1 ENHRY, CDR2 SYGVKD. The CDR3 sequence is CAISRTGPEKLFF. The DNA for the CDR3 is TGTGCCATCAGTCGAACCGGGCCCGAAAAACTGTTTTTT.

This chain joins TRBV7-2 and TRBJ2-1; 10 positions agree with TRBD2. Germline values: CDR1 SGHTA, CDR2 FQGNSA. This CDR3 spans 15 amino acids. Trimming took 3 bases from V and 7 from J; bases not matched to a gene: 6. In nucleotides, the CDR3 is TGTGCCAGCAGCTTGGTAGCGGGAGGAGTAAATGAGCAGTTCTTC. It is translated as CASSLVAGGVNEQFF.

This clonotype was seen a few times. CDR3 bases: TGTGCCATCAGCGAGCGGTCTCAAGAGACCCAGTACTTC. Translation: CAISERSQETQYF. The chain employs TRBV10-3 and TRBJ2-5; D possibly corresponds to TRBD2 (5 bases). The CDR3 loop spans 13 amino acids. The V end lost 6 bases, the J end lost 2 bases, and 10 bases lay between the germline ends. Germline V lookup: CDR1 ENHRY, CDR2 SYGVKD.

V gene TRBV5-4 combines with J gene TRBJ1-4, with TRBD1 matching over 9 bases. Losses at the gene ends were 2 bases for V and 5 bases for J; bases not matched to a gene: 7. The CDR3 has 16 residues. The V gene's germline CDR1 is SGHNT and CDR2 YYREEE (reference sequence). CDR3 protein: CASSFGTGGRNEKLFF. The DNA for the CDR3 is TGTGCCAGCAGCTTCGGCACAGGGGGCCGGAATGAAAAACTGTTTTTT.

The J gene is TRBJ1-2, the V gene TRBV7-9, with D hard to call. The CDR3 contains 13 residues. Trimming left V 1 base short and J 8 bases short, with 11 bases between. Germline loops: CDR1 SEHNR, CDR2 FQNEAQ (reference sequence). The chain's CDR3 is CASSLGGTSGYTF. The CDR3 DNA follows: TGTGCCAGCAGCTTAGGGGGTACGAGCGGCTACACCTTC.

The chain carries TRBV20-1 and TRBJ2-7; no reliable D call. Germline lookup yields CDR1 DFQATT and CDR2 SNEGSKA (reference sequence). V lost 1 base to trimming and J lost 0 bases, with 13 bases between them. The CDR3 totals 15 residues. CDR3 amino acids: CSARGAQTPSYEQYF. CDR3 coding DNA: TGCAGTGCTAGAGGTGCGCAGACCCCCTCCTACGAGCAGTACTTC.

This rearrangement joins TRBV4-3 to TRBJ2-3; either TRBD1 or TRBD2 may supply D (6 bases each). The length of the CDR3 is 13 residues. The germline gives CDR1 LGHNA, CDR2 YSLEER. The V and J ends lost 0 bases and 10 bases respectively, with 11 bases between them. CDR3 DNA: TGCGCCAGCAGCCAAGAACGGGGGCGGGCGCAGTATTTT. Translating gives CASSQERGRAQYF.

This clonotype was seen many times. The V call is TRBV29-1, the J call TRBJ2-1; tentatively, D is TRBD2 (5 bases). Germline V CDR1 and CDR2: SQVTM, ANQGSEA. CDR3 length: 13 residues. Trimming left V 4 bases short and J 5 bases short, with 12 bases between. The CDR3 sequence: CSVAAGLDNEQFF. CDR3 nucleotide sequence: TGCAGCGTTGCCGCGGGCCTGGACAATGAGCAGTTCTTC.

The chain joins TRBV12-3 or TRBV12-4 to TRBJ2-1; possibly TRBD1 or TRBD2 for D (5 bases each). This CDR3 has 13 amino acids. Trimming removed 5 bases at V and 6 bases at J, with 11 bases between. The CDR3 region has the DNA TGTGCCAGCAGTCACAGGACTTTCAATGAGCAGTTCTTC. Translated, it gives CASSHRTFNEQFF.

The chain carries TRBV27 and TRBJ1-2; TRBD1 is a possible D gene (5 bases). In germline, CDR1 is MNHEY, CDR2 SMNVEV (reference sequence). Trimming left V 4 bases short and J 6 bases short, with 12 bases between. The CDR3 runs 13 residues. This CDR3 reads CASSSAGGHGYTF. The CDR3 nucleotides read TGTGCCAGCAGTTCGGCCGGGGGTCATGGCTACACCTTC.

This chain connects TRBV5-6 to TRBJ2-7; D is possibly TRBD1 (8 bases). In germline, CDR1 is SGHDT, CDR2 YYEEEE. The CDR3 consists of 15 residues. V lost 4 bases, J lost 3 bases, and 17 bases lay in between. CDR3 nucleotides: TGTGCCAGCAGCGCCGGACAGGGAGGGGTCTACGAGCAGTACTTC. Protein product: CASSAGQGGVYEQYF.

V and J are TRBV6-2 or TRBV6-3 and TRBJ1-2; D call uncertain. The CDR3 contains 13 residues. Per the germline V gene, CDR1 is MNHEY and CDR2 is SVGEGT. Between the trimmed V and J ends, which lost 8 bases and 2 bases, there was a span of 12 bases. CDR3 DNA: TGTGCCAGCCAAACTACGGGGAACTATGGCTACACCTTC. Its protein product is CASQTTGNYGYTF.

This clonotype came up a few times. The CDR3 is CASRSPTATGADTQYF. CDR3 bases: TGTGCCAGCAGATCGCCGACAGCGACGGGCGCAGATACGCAGTATTTT. This chain uses TRBV6-2 or TRBV6-3 with TRBJ2-3; D possibly corresponds to TRBD1 (5 bases). Trimming stripped 6 bases from V and 4 bases from J, with 20 bases between. The CDR3 extends over 16 amino acids. Germline V gene data show CDR1 as MNHEY and CDR2 as SVGEGT.

With respect to this clonotype: One end of the junction fails to match germline, which may point to a read error. The chain joins TRBV12-3 or TRBV12-4 to TRBJ1-2; D is uncertain. The CDR3 spans 14 residues. The DNA of the CDR3 is TGTGCCAGCAGTTTGAAGGGATCTAACTATGGCTACGCCTTC. It is translated as CASSLKGSNYGYAF.